One sample yielded the 17 T cell receptor beta chains listed below, sequenced in a study of OX40 agonist ivuxolimab in advanced cancers. Profiling relied on immunoSEQ multiplex PCR, and the TCRdb table lists in-frame clones only, not all of them. The data show some 69,000 clones, with 88% seen just once and approximately 2.6% held by the top ten. Sample: CD4+ or CD8+ T cells sorted from blood, taken in a trial of the OX40 agonist ivuxolimab. The receptors shown here come from an adult with an advanced solid tumor such as melanoma, head and neck, liver or kidney cancer.

V and J are TRBV19 and TRBJ2-3; D remains ambiguous. Trimming shortened V by 7 bases and J by 7 bases, and 15 bases separated the two germline ends. Looked up from germline, CDR1 is LNHDA and CDR2 is SQIVND (reference sequence). The CDR3 is 13 amino acids. The CDR3 coding sequence is TGTGCCAGTAAACCCCTTAATACTTATACGCAGTATTTT. Its translation: CASKPLNTYTQYF.

The chain uses TRBV5-3 and TRBJ2-5; unclear D gene. TRBV5-3 qualifies as an ORF whose function is uncertain. Trimming removed 0 bases from V and 1 base from J, with 13 bases in between. This CDR3 spans 16 amino acids. The CDR3 here is CARSLGCDRSQETQYF. CDR3 nucleotides: TGTGCCAGAAGCTTGGGCTGCGACCGATCCCAAGAGACCCAGTACTTC.

This chain connects TRBV4-1 to TRBJ2-5; 8 nucleotides match TRBD1. Germline CDR1 and CDR2: MGHRA and YSYEKL. The CDR3 has 14 amino acids. The V segment lost 1 base and the J segment 5 bases; nucleotides outside the gene matches: 3. The CDR3 loop is CASSQGTGLETQYF. CDR3 nucleotides: TGCGCCAGCAGCCAAGGGACAGGGCTGGAGACCCAGTACTTC.

The rearrangement links TRBV27 to TRBJ2-5; possible D gene TRBD2, 6 bases. The CDR3 sequence is 17 residues long. Germline CDR1 reads MNHEY; CDR2 reads SMNVEV (reference sequence). Trimming took 5 bases from V and 5 from J, leaving 24 bases between them. CDR3 coding DNA: TGTGCCAGCAGTCCACCCGCCGCGTACGCCCGGGGGGAGACCCAGTACTTC. Translation: CASSPPAAYARGETQYF.

The chain is built from TRBV5-1 and TRBJ1-3; 7 bases fit TRBD1. With V trimmed by 4 bases and J by 4 bases, 14 bases remained unmatched. Germline assignment: CDR1 SGHRS and CDR2 YFSETQ. The CDR3 covers 17 residues. CDR3 protein: CASSAAIIGTAGNTIYF. CDR3 nucleotides: TGCGCCAGCAGCGCGGCTATTATAGGGACAGCCGGAAACACCATATATTTT.

This clone was detected only a few times. For the CDR3, the DNA is TGTGCCAGCAGTAGCCCGCAGGGGGACCATTCACCCCTCCACTTT. Protein: CASSSPQGDHSPLHF. The J gene is TRBJ1-6, the V gene TRBV28; 7 positions match TRBD1. This CDR3 has 15 amino acids. V lost 5 bases, J lost 8 bases, and 9 bases stayed unmatched. Per germline, CDR1 MDHEN and CDR2 SYDVKM.

The chain couples TRBV5-1 to TRBJ2-1; D assignment may be TRBD1 or TRBD2 (5 bases each). There are 13 residues in the CDR3. CDR1 SGHRS and CDR2 YFSETQ come from the germline V gene. The V and J ends lost 4 bases and 10 bases respectively, with 15 bases between them. The CDR3 sequence is CASSIDYTGEQFF. The CDR3 DNA follows: TGCGCCAGCAGCATAGACTACACAGGCGAGCAGTTCTTC.

The gene calls are TRBV5-6 and TRBJ2-2; D is unresolved. V was clipped by 4 bases and J by 3 bases, with 16 bases between them. The CDR3 loop spans 16 amino acids. Germline-derived CDR1 and CDR2 are SGHDT and YYEEEE. DNA of the CDR3: TGTGCCAGCAGCCGCGGTTCAAATGTGGACACCGGGGAGCTGTTTTTT. This encodes CASSRGSNVDTGELFF.

The chain employs TRBV7-9 and TRBJ2-7; D is unclear. V lost 6 bases and J 5 bases, leaving 11 bases between the germline ends. The CDR3 is made up of 12 amino acids. Germline V gives CDR1 SEHNR, CDR2 FQNEAQ (reference sequence). For the CDR3, the DNA is TGTGCCAGCAGTCGACTCCAGGACGAGCAGTACTTC. Its protein is CASSRLQDEQYF.

V is TRBV19 and J is TRBJ1-6, with TRBD1 matching 9 bases. The CDR3 consists of 17 residues. Germline V gives CDR1 LNHDA, CDR2 SQIVND (reference sequence). The trim removed 5 bases at V and 2 bases at J, leaving 7 bases unmatched. CDR3 sequence (DNA): TGTGCCAGTAGTGCGTCTACAGGGGGCGCCTATAATTCACCCCTCCACTTT. Translation: CASSASTGGAYNSPLHF.

The V and J genes are TRBV5-1 and TRBJ2-5, with 8 bases that match TRBD2. Germline trimming cut 3 bases from V and 5 bases from J; bases unmatched to any gene: 6. This CDR3 contains 14 residues. From germline, CDR1 is SGHRS and CDR2 YFSETQ. The CDR3 loop is CASSSGGARETQYF. The DNA for the CDR3 is TGCGCCAGCAGCTCCGGGGGGGCCAGGGAGACCCAGTACTTC.

This clone was seen just once. This chain connects TRBV28 to TRBJ1-1, with unresolved D. Germline CDR1 MDHEN, CDR2 SYDVKM. There are 15 residues in the CDR3. V lost 2 bases to trimming and J lost 3 bases, with 13 bases between them. CDR3 sequence: CASSLLLWRDTEAFF. CDR3 coding DNA: TGTGCCAGCAGTTTACTTCTCTGGAGGGACACTGAAGCTTTCTTT.

This clone has a handful of counts. The rearrangement joins TRBV18 to TRBJ1-1, with 9 bases that match TRBD1. The CDR3 is 14 residues long. Germline V gene data show CDR1 as KGHSH and CDR2 as LQKENI. The V gene end was trimmed by 3 bases and the J gene end by 4 bases; junction bases not matched to a gene: 3. DNA for the CDR3: TGTGCCAGCTCACCCGGGACAGGGAGCACTGAAGCTTTCTTT. Translation gives CASSPGTGSTEAFF. Full variable domain (remainder filled in from reference TRBV18 and TRBJ1-1): NAGVMQNPRHLVRRRGQEARLRCSPMKGHSHVYWYRQLPEEGLKFMVYLQKENIIDESGMPKERFSAEFPKEGPSILRIQQVVRGDSAAYFCASSPGTGSTEAFFGQGTRLTVV.

V is TRBV5-6 and J is TRBJ2-1; 10 positions match TRBD1. This CDR3 has 16 amino acids. V gave up 6 bases and J gave up 7 bases; unmatched junction bases: 13. Germline V gene sequence: CDR1 SGHDT, CDR2 YYEEEE. The DNA for the CDR3 is TGTGCCAGCACCCTAAGGCCCGGGACAGGGGTAAATGAGCAGTTCTTC. It codes for CASTLRPGTGVNEQFF.

The V call is TRBV6-1, the J call TRBJ1-2, with D unresolved. CDR1 and CDR2 from the germline V gene are MNHNS and SASEGT. Trimming cost V 2 bases and J 3 bases, with 10 bases left between them. CDR3 length equals 14 residues. DNA of the CDR3: TGTGCCAGCAGTGAACACGTCTCGCACTATGGCTACACCTTC. It codes for CASSEHVSHYGYTF.

The sample holds one count of this clone. This chain connects TRBV11-2 to TRBJ2-5; D not resolved. The CDR3 covers 13 residues. Germline CDR1 SGHAT, CDR2 FQNNGV. Trimming pared 3 bases from V and 5 bases from J, leaving 10 bases between. The CDR3: CASSLSLGETQYF. In DNA form, the CDR3 reads TGTGCCAGCAGCTTGAGTCTAGGCGAGACCCAGTACTTC. Full variable domain (outside the CDR3, taken from reference TRBV11-2 and TRBJ2-5): EAGVAQSPRYKIIEKRQSVAFWCNPISGHATLYWYQQILGQGPKLLIQFQNNGVVDDSQLPKDRFSAERLKGVDSTLKIQPAKLEDSAVYLCASSLSLGETQYFGPGTRLLVL.

This chain uses TRBV6-1 with TRBJ2-7; possible D gene TRBD2, 6 bases. The CDR3 covers 14 residues. V was clipped by 6 bases and J by 0 bases, with 12 bases between them. Germline-derived CDR1 and CDR2 are MNHNS and SASEGT. The CDR3 loop reads CASSLGGSSYEQYF. The CDR3 DNA sequence: TGTGCCAGCAGCCTTGGGGGGAGCTCCTACGAGCAGTACTTC.